The 17 T cell receptor beta chains below all came from one sample that was sequenced in a study of blood T cell repertoires in COVID-19 (dated by TCRdb to 2019 to 2021). The library was generated by the immunoSEQ multiplex PCR assay. In TCRdb, the immuneACCESS table is reduced to in-frame sequences with V and J assigned. These tables do not hold every clone; where another copy was compared, an unresolved V gene accounts for under half, and the others remain unexplained. A total of 140,000 to 150,000 clones appear in this sample, 80% of them only once. Approximately 13% of the sample is taken by the ten largest. The sample was peripheral blood. All receptors come from a man between 60 and 70 years old with active or convalescent COVID-19.

The rearrangement joins TRBV7-9 to TRBJ1-2; TRBD1 aligns across 9 bases. Per germline, CDR1 SEHNR and CDR2 FQNEAQ (reference sequence). J was trimmed by 8 bases and V by 5 bases; bases with no gene match: 6. The CDR3 contains 13 residues. CDR3 residues: CASSPRTGEGYTF. As DNA, the CDR3 is TGTGCCAGCAGCCCCCGGACAGGGGAAGGCTACACCTTC.

The genes are TRBV30 and TRBJ2-7; the match to TRBD2 covers 10 bases. With V trimmed by 4 bases and J by 7 bases, 13 bases remained unmatched. Per germline, CDR1 GTSNPN and CDR2 SVGIG (reference sequence). This CDR3 comprises 15 residues. CDR3 in amino acids: CAWTPGLAGVEEQYF. The CDR3 region has the DNA TGTGCCTGGACCCCGGGGCTAGCGGGAGTGGAAGAGCAGTACTTC.

The rearrangement links TRBV5-1 to TRBJ2-1, with D unclear. V shed 0 bases and J shed 10 bases, with 11 bases lying between them. The CDR3 is 13 amino acids. Germline V lookup: CDR1 SGHRS, CDR2 YFSETQ. CDR3 in DNA: TGCGCCAGCAGCTTGGCCAATGGTCAGGAGCAGTTCTTC. This gives the protein CASSLANGQEQFF.

This chain joins TRBV11-3 and TRBJ1-6; 7 positions match TRBD1. J was trimmed by 10 bases and V by 5 bases; bases with no gene match: 5. This CDR3 is 13 amino acids long. Germline CDR1 reads SGHNT; CDR2 reads YENEEA. In DNA, the CDR3 is TGTGCCAGCAGCCGCGACAGGGTCTCACCCCTCCACTTT. Encoded protein: CASSRDRVSPLHF.

The CDR3 loop reads CASSFRSGNTIYF. The CDR3 region has the DNA TGTGCCAGCAGCTTCAGGTCTGGAAACACCATATATTTT. This chain links TRBV5-6 with TRBJ1-3; the D is unclear. V dropped 2 bases and J dropped 1 base, with 4 bases sitting between them. The germline gives CDR1 SGHDT, CDR2 YYEEEE. The CDR3 sequence is 13 residues long.

The chain has TRBV9 and TRBJ2-2, with 7 bases aligning to TRBD1. The germline CDR1 and CDR2 sequences are SGDLS and YYNGEE. The CDR3 is 14 amino acids. V lost 2 bases to trimming and J lost 5 bases; unmatched junction nucleotides: 3. The CDR3 region has the DNA TGTGCCAGCAGCGTCACAGGGGAAACCGGGGAGCTGTTTTTT. Amino acids: CASSVTGETGELFF.

CDR3 protein: CASNRGQVTEAFF. DNA of the CDR3: TGTGCCTCAAACAGGGGGCAGGTCACTGAAGCTTTCTTT. The chain joins TRBV30 to TRBJ1-1; 9 nucleotides agree with TRBD1. Germline V CDR1 and CDR2: GTSNPN, SVGIG (reference sequence). The CDR3 is made up of 13 amino acids. J lost 4 bases, V lost 7 bases, and 7 bases had no gene match.

This chain links TRBV9 with TRBJ1-1; no firm D call. The CDR3 covers 13 residues. Germline loops: CDR1 SGDLS, CDR2 YYNGEE. V lost 0 bases, J lost 3 bases, and 6 bases lay in between. The CDR3 region has the DNA TGTGCCAGCAGCGTAGGAGATGACACTGAAGCTTTCTTT. Translation gives CASSVGDDTEAFF.

V usage is TRBV7-9 and J usage is TRBJ1-3; D may be TRBD1 (6 bases). The germline CDR1 and CDR2 sequences are SEHNR and FQNEAQ (reference sequence). V was cut by 5 bases and J by 9 bases, with 11 bases left in between. The CDR3 has 12 residues. The CDR3 sequence: CASSQRGATIYF. The DNA for the CDR3 is TGTGCCAGCAGCCAGCGGGGGGCCACCATATATTTT.

The CDR3 region is CASHPSGANVLTF. CDR3 nucleotide sequence: TGTGCCAGCCATCCCTCTGGGGCCAACGTCCTGACTTTC. This chain links TRBV6-5 with TRBJ2-6; D remains unclear. Germline-derived CDR1 and CDR2 are MNHEY and SVGAGI. The CDR3 has 13 amino acids. V lost 8 bases and J lost 0, with 5 bases in between.

V is TRBV28 and J is TRBJ1-2; 10 bases map to TRBD1. The V gene's germline CDR1 is MDHEN and CDR2 SYDVKM. This CDR3 is 13 amino acids long. Unmatched junction bases numbered 4, after V lost 5 bases and J lost 7 bases. The CDR3 DNA is TGTGCCAGCAGTGCACGGGACAGGGGTGGCTACACCTTC. Residues: CASSARDRGGYTF.

The gene calls are TRBV19 and TRBJ1-4; 7 bases map to TRBD1. After removal of 7 bases from V and 4 bases from J, the junction contained 6 bases not matched to a gene. CDR1 and CDR2 (germline): LNHDA, SQIVND (reference sequence). The CDR3 totals 14 residues. The CDR3 spells CASTPGGFNEKLFF. The CDR3 nucleotides are TGTGCCAGTACCCCAGGGGGGTTTAATGAAAAACTGTTTTTT.

The chain joins TRBV5-1 to TRBJ2-7; 7 bases match TRBD2. Germline V gives CDR1 SGHRS, CDR2 YFSETQ. The CDR3 contains 16 residues. Losses at the gene ends were 3 bases for V and 1 base for J; bases not matched to a gene: 10. Here the CDR3 DNA reads TGCGCCAGCAGCTCCTGGGGCGGGAGTAGTTCCTACGAGCAGTACTTC. Amino acid sequence: CASSSWGGSSSYEQYF.

Judged by abundance, this clone is medium-sized. DNA of the CDR3: TGCGCCAGCAGCCAAGGGACTAGTAGGATCTACGAGCAGTACTTC. It encodes CASSQGTSRIYEQYF. V and J are TRBV4-1 and TRBJ2-7; 7 bases fit TRBD2. With 1 base clipped from V and 3 bases from J, the junction kept 6 bases outside the gene matches. The CDR3 consists of 15 residues. Germline V lookup: CDR1 MGHRA, CDR2 YSYEKL.

The rearrangement links TRBV7-9 to TRBJ1-3; D is ambiguous. The germline V gene encodes CDR1 SEHNR and CDR2 FQNEAQ (reference sequence). Trimming left V 4 bases short and J 0 bases short, with 10 bases between. This CDR3 has 15 residues. CDR3 sequence reads: CASSSRRASGNTIYF. CDR3 nucleotide sequence: TGTGCCAGCAGCTCCCGGCGGGCCTCTGGAAACACCATATATTTT.

The chain joins TRBV25-1 to TRBJ2-3; D not certain. Germline values: CDR1 MGHDK, CDR2 SYGVNS. The V end lost 9 bases, the J end lost 0 bases, and 10 bases lay between the germline ends. The CDR3 covers 13 residues. CDR3 loop: CASEAQSTDTQYF. The CDR3, as DNA: TGTGCCAGTGAGGCCCAAAGCACAGATACGCAGTATTTT.

The chain employs TRBV6-2 or TRBV6-3 and TRBJ2-7, with 7 bases aligning to TRBD1. This CDR3 is built from 14 residues. Trimming cost V 4 bases and J 3 bases; bases outside gene matches: 6. The germline gives CDR1 MNHEY, CDR2 SVGEGT. The CDR3 reads CASSLGTDVYEQYF. CDR3 nucleotides: TGTGCCAGCAGTTTGGGGACAGACGTCTACGAGCAGTACTTC.